The table lists the clone carrying this T cell receptor (beta chain) with a few counts. Its antigen remains unidentified. The germline V gene encodes CDR1 SGDLS and CDR2 YYNGEE. The CDR3 has 16 residues. V was clipped by 4 bases and J by 4 bases, with 17 bases between them. These data originate in a study of blood T cells in healthy people across ages. Study-wide background: Capture by template switching was about one barcoded beta molecule per two T cells. The study, taken as a whole, reports: Total diversity from one million sequenced T cells was likely underestimated.

Approximately 9.4 milliliters was the volume of peripheral blood drawn from each donor. Together with a sample-barcoded 5' primer, a J-beta primer mix was included in a second PCR lasting about 7 to 11 cycles. Each CDR3 protein is one row after TCRdb ran MiXCR on the 5' RACE reads. The table lists 700,000 to 900,000 distinct CDR3 sequences, about a quarter of them singletons. The same sample was also used in a study of T cells of mothers and their children.

The rearrangement joins TRBV9 to TRBJ2-2, with D perhaps TRBD2 (6 bases). This TCR was sampled from a boy under 18 in good health. The sequenced material came from blood. The CDR3, as DNA: TGTGCCAGCAGCCCCCTGGACGGGAGAAGCACCGGGGAGCTGTTTTTT. Its translation is CASSPLDGRSTGELFF.